The 19 T cell receptor beta chains below were found in one sample sequenced in a study of identical twins' blood T cells. TCRdb fed the 5' RACE reads into MiXCR, producing one record per CDR3 protein. This table holds a few hundred thousand distinct CDR3 sequences, more than 25% found once. Sequences were obtained from PBMCs. The receptors shown here come from a woman between 18 and 49 years old in good health.

The chain uses TRBV20-1 and TRBJ1-1; weak D call: TRBD1 (6 bases). V was pared by 1 base and J by 3 bases, with 12 bases between. The CDR3 has 14 amino acids. CDR1 is DFQATT, CDR2 SNEGSKA, per germline (reference sequence). The CDR3 DNA reads as TGCAGTGCTAGAGTGGGGGGCATGGACACTGAAGCTTTCTTT. Protein: CSARVGGMDTEAFF.

This clonotype appeared a few times. This chain connects TRBV7-8 to TRBJ1-5, with D possibly matching TRBD1 (6 bases). The germline V gene encodes CDR1 SGHVS and CDR2 FQNEAQ. V was cut by 5 bases and J by 3 bases, with 11 bases left in between. CDR3 length: 14 residues. The CDR3 bases are TGTGCCAGCAGCGCCCGGGACAACAATCAGCCCCAGCATTTT. It codes for CASSARDNNQPQHF. Full variable domain (outside the CDR3, taken from reference TRBV7-8 and TRBJ1-5): GAGVSQSPRYKVAKRGQDVALRCDPISGHVSLFWYQQALGQGPEFLTYFQNEAQLDKSGLPSDRFFAERPEGSVSTLKIQRTQQEDSAVYLCASSARDNNQPQHFGDGTRLSIL.

The genes are TRBV2 and TRBJ1-5, with D unclear. CDR1 and CDR2 from the germline V gene are SNHLY and FYNNEI. V lost 7 bases and J 6 bases, leaving 22 bases between the germline ends. This CDR3 region has 16 residues. The CDR3 loop is CASKSLGSTGFQPQHF. DNA of the CDR3: TGTGCCAGCAAAAGTTTGGGGTCTACGGGGTTTCAGCCCCAGCATTTT.

This sequence joins TRBV30 and TRBJ2-3; D is unclear. Between the trimmed V and J ends, which lost 3 bases and 9 bases, there was a span of 10 bases. The CDR3 contains 11 residues. Germline V gene sequence: CDR1 GTSNPN, CDR2 SVGIG (reference sequence). CDR3 bases: TGTGCCTGGAGGGGTCAGGTAACGCAGTATTTT. Amino acid sequence: CAWRGQVTQYF.

This clonotype was observed a few times. The chain uses TRBV7-9 and TRBJ2-3; TRBD2 aligns across 9 bases. The ends lost 4 bases at V and 6 bases at J; junction bases unmatched: 14. CDR3 size: 17 residues. Looked up from germline, CDR1 is SEHNR and CDR2 is FQNEAQ (reference sequence). The CDR3: CASSSLAGTTREDTQYF. DNA for the CDR3: TGTGCCAGCAGCTCCCTAGCGGGAACCACTCGTGAGGATACGCAGTATTTT.

This clonotype was detected only a few times. This chain links TRBV6-5 with TRBJ1-2; possible D gene TRBD1, 5 bases. The germline V and J ends were trimmed by 6 bases and 8 bases, with 10 bases remaining between them. Germline V CDR1 and CDR2: MNHEY, SVGAGI. The CDR3 length is 11 residues. CDR3 residues: CASRWGSGYTF. In DNA form, the CDR3 reads TGTGCCAGCAGGTGGGGGAGCGGCTACACCTTC.

This clonotype was detected only a few times. The V and J genes are TRBV5-6 and TRBJ1-5, with unresolved D. CDR1 is SGHDT and CDR2 is YYEEEE in the germline V gene. The CDR3 covers 15 residues. V was pared by 4 bases and J by 3 bases, with 14 bases between. CDR3 nucleotide sequence: TGTGCCAGCAGCGCCCGCTCAGTTCTCAATCAGCCCCAGCATTTT. Translated: CASSARSVLNQPQHF.

J is TRBJ2-5 and V is TRBV21-1; TRBD2 is the table's D call and was not checked against the DNA. TRBV21-1 counts as a pseudogene. This CDR3 is built from 15 residues. The CDR3 DNA follows: TGTGCCAGCAGCAAAGCTAGCGGGGGTCTAGAGACCCAGTACTTC. As protein: CASSKASGGLETQYF.

With regard to this clonotype: No conserved phenylalanine or tryptophan ends this CDR3, so it is likely a read error. The chain carries TRBV14 and TRBJ1-2, with TRBD1 matching 9 bases. V trimming: 1 base; J trimming: 11 bases; junction bases outside the gene matches: 5. The CDR3 has 13 amino acids. CDR1 is SGHDN and CDR2 is FVKESK in the germline V gene. In DNA form, the CDR3 reads TGTGCCAGCAGCCAAGGGGACAGGGACAGATACACCTGC. Protein: CASSQGDRDRYTC.

This clonotype was counted between two and nine times. The V and J genes are TRBV20-1 and TRBJ1-2; TRBD1 aligns across 7 bases. CDR3 length: 14 amino acids. V shed 6 bases, J shed 2 bases, and the junction held 9 bases outside the gene matches. The germline V gene has CDR1 DFQATT and CDR2 SNEGSKA (reference sequence). The CDR3 nucleotides read TGCAGTGCCCCCCCAGGGGGGGCCAACTATGGCTACACCTTC. Its protein product is CSAPPGGANYGYTF.

This clonotype was detected a few times. This chain joins TRBV7-9 and TRBJ1-4; 9 nucleotides match TRBD1. There are 14 residues in the CDR3. The V and J ends lost 5 bases and 6 bases, in that order; junction bases with no gene match: 4. The germline V gene has CDR1 SEHNR and CDR2 FQNEAQ (reference sequence). CDR3 sequence (DNA): TGTGCCAGCAGCACCTGGACAGGGGATGAAAAACTGTTTTTT. Translation: CASSTWTGDEKLFF.

The chain links TRBV10-3 to TRBJ2-1; D not resolved. CDR3 size: 14 residues. The germline CDR1 and CDR2 sequences are ENHRY and SYGVKD. V lost 4 bases and J 0 bases, leaving 7 bases between the germline ends. The CDR3: CAISVLSSYNEQFF. DNA of the CDR3: TGTGCCATCAGTGTGTTGAGCTCCTACAATGAGCAGTTCTTC.

This clonotype was counted only a few times. The chain combines TRBV9 with TRBJ1-6; TRBD1 matches 10 bases. The junction had 10 bases not matched to a gene; V was cut back by 7 bases and J by 9 bases. CDR1 SGDLS and CDR2 YYNGEE come from the germline V gene. CDR3 length equals 15 residues. This CDR3 reads CASSQGDRGASPLHF. The CDR3 region has the DNA TGTGCCAGCTCCCAGGGGGACAGGGGAGCTTCACCCCTCCACTTT.

This clonotype has only a few counts. The chain is built from TRBV6-2 or TRBV6-3 and TRBJ2-3; 8 nucleotides align to TRBD2. The CDR3 covers 16 residues. Germline V gene data show CDR1 as MNHEY and CDR2 as SVGEGT. The V segment lost 0 bases and the J segment 5 bases; nucleotides outside the gene matches: 7. CDR3 protein: CASSYSSGGPEDTQYF. The CDR3 DNA is TGTGCCAGCAGTTACTCTTCGGGAGGGCCAGAAGATACGCAGTATTTT.

This clonotype has a handful of counts. The chain employs TRBV6-5 and TRBJ1-4; D is possibly TRBD1 (5 bases). Germline V gene lookup returns CDR1 MNHEY and CDR2 SVGAGI. CDR3 length equals 15 residues. The V gene lost 10 bases and the J gene lost 8 bases, with 23 bases spanning the gap. The CDR3 here is CATRRRGRENEKLFF. In DNA, the CDR3 is TGTGCCACCCGCCGGCGCGGCAGGGAAAACGAAAAACTGTTTTTT.

This clonotype has only a few counts. The genes are TRBV19 and TRBJ2-3, with 9 bases aligning to TRBD2. Germline CDR1 and CDR2: LNHDA and SQIVND (reference sequence). Trimming cost V 5 bases and J 1 base; bases outside gene matches: 4. This CDR3 has 15 amino acids. CDR3 protein: CASSGRLAGTDTQYF. The CDR3 DNA follows: TGTGCCAGTAGTGGGCGACTAGCGGGCACAGATACGCAGTATTTT.

This chain links TRBV29-1 with TRBJ2-5; D ambiguous. Germline V lookup: CDR1 SQVTM, CDR2 ANQGSEA. This CDR3 spans 12 amino acids. The CDR3 nucleotides read TGCGGCCCGGAATGGCTAGATGGTACCCAGTACTTC. Protein product: CGPEWLDGTQYF.

The chain has TRBV7-9 and TRBJ2-5, with TRBD1 as a possible D gene (7 bases). Per the germline V gene, CDR1 is SEHNR and CDR2 is FQNEAQ (reference sequence). V was cut by 6 bases and J by 3 bases, with 11 bases left in between. The CDR3 contains 13 residues. The CDR3 sequence is CASREGQKETQYF. The CDR3 bases are TGTGCCAGCAGGGAGGGACAGAAAGAGACCCAGTACTTC.

This clonotype was picked up a small number of times. This chain connects TRBV29-1 to TRBJ1-2; D remains ambiguous. CDR1 is SQVTM, CDR2 ANQGSEA, per germline. V was trimmed by 4 bases and J by 2 bases, leaving 8 bases between them. CDR3 length: 12 residues. For the CDR3, the DNA is TGCAGCGTTGGGTTGGGGAACTATGGCTACACCTTC. Its protein product is CSVGLGNYGYTF.